This T cell receptor beta chain was profiled in a study of CD8 T cells in ankylosing spondylitis. TCRdb called the 5' RACE reads again in MiXCR, with one record for every CDR3 protein. The top ten hold 2% to 3% of the sample, which has approximately 250,000 distinct CDR3 sequences, over 9.5% seen once. The germline gives CDR1 DFQATT, CDR2 SNEGSKA (reference sequence). CDR3 length: 15 amino acids. V trimming: 2 bases; J trimming: 5 bases; junction bases outside the gene matches: 8. This clonotype was seen many times. This TCR was sampled from a male donor with ankylosing spondylitis or in good health (not recorded which). The chain carries TRBV20-1 and TRBJ2-1; 8 nucleotides agree with TRBD2. The source material was blood, either unsorted or a sorted T cell fraction (not recorded which). CDR3 nucleotides: TGCAGTGCTAGAACCGGGAGGGCCGCGAACAATGAGCAGTTCTTC. It is translated as CSARTGRAANNEQFF.